This T cell receptor (beta chain) was found in a study of cytomegalovirus exposure and HLA in healthy donors. Study-level background: In a previous analysis, 120 million or so unique TCR beta sequences were found from approximately 180 million T cells. HLA-typed donors contributed around 88 million unique TCRs, which were held in an early data release. Study outcomes and limitations: In a later analysis, HLA-C alleles had the fewest associated TCRs, DRB1 alleles the most. V segments that were indistinguishable, TRBV6-2 and TRBV6-3 among them, were omitted from analysis.

A note on this clone: Its antigen remains unidentified.

This CDR3 comprises 15 residues. CDR1 and CDR2 (germline): LNHDA, SQIVND (reference sequence). V was pared by 6 bases and J by 4 bases, with 8 bases of the junction left unmatched. The primer mix had 60 Vbeta and 13 Jbeta primers. Method: immunoSEQ multiplex PCR; TCRdb's copy keeps in-frame clones and lacks some. The sample yields about 160,000 clones, 60% to 75% seen once. This receptor was taken from a woman in her fifties or sixties in good health and CMV-seropositive. The gene calls are TRBV19 and TRBJ1-4; 7 bases align to TRBD1. The sequencing sample was made of PBMCs. The CDR3 DNA is TGTGCCAGTAGGACGAGACAGGGACGTAATGAAAAACTGTTTTTT. The encoded protein is CASRTRQGRNEKLFF.